The entry that follows covers one T cell receptor (beta chain) sequence. The data are from a study of tumor-infiltrating lymphocytes in localized non-small cell lung cancer. For the study at large: Several tumor histologies, both smoking statuses, and some post-neoadjuvant chemotherapy samples were included. Resected tumor was paired with non-adjacent uninvolved lung from the same patient.

The repertoire was sequenced with immunoSEQ multiplex PCR; TCRdb's copy has only in-frame clones and lacks some. The table shows 15,000 to 20,000 clones, with over 70% occurring only once. Germline V gene data show CDR1 as SGHRS and CDR2 as YFSETQ. The V and J ends lost 0 bases and 4 bases respectively, with 16 bases between them. This CDR3 has 16 residues. The clonotype was recovered from a human donor with non-small cell lung cancer. The chain uses TRBV5-1 and TRBJ1-2, with a possible D match to TRBD1 (6 bases). The sequencing input was lung tumor tissue. The CDR3 DNA follows: TGCGCCAGCAGCTTGGCCAGGGGAGGCCTTATCTATGGCTACACCTTC. It codes for CASSLARGGLIYGYTF. Looking up the rest from reference TRBV5-1 and TRBJ1-2 gives the full variable domain: KAGVTQTPRYLIKTRGQQVTLSCSPISGHRSVSWYQQTPGQGLQFLFEYFSETQRNKGNFPGRFSGRQFSNSRSEMNVSTLELGDSALYLCASSLARGGLIYGYTFGSGTRLTVV.